This paragraph reports one TCR beta chain. What it binds is unknown. The same CDR3 is also encoded by other DNA sequences in this sample. The data derive from a study of cytomegalovirus exposure and HLA in healthy donors. Overall study: HLA-typed donors were the source of 83 million or so unique TCRs, which an early data release held.

Overall study results and limits: An ancestry cluster, one associated with Asian ancestry, reportedly showed fewer N-insertions than the 666-donor mean in a later analysis. The study recorded about 150 TCR beta chains that were cytomegalovirus-associated. The study assumed roughly uniform donor sequencing depth for presence/absence analyses.

Per the germline V gene, CDR1 is SGHRS and CDR2 is YFSETQ. This CDR3 is 15 amino acids long. V dropped 4 bases and J dropped 4; count of bases not matched to a gene: 7. The PCR had 60 Vbeta and 13 Jbeta primers. TCRdb's copy holds only in-frame clones and misses some; the assay was immunoSEQ multiplex PCR. The sample carries approximately 190,000 clones, roughly 80% recorded once. Source material: PBMCs. The rearrangement links TRBV5-1 to TRBJ1-2; 10 nucleotides line up with TRBD1. The origin of this receptor is a man aged 40-49 years in good health and CMV-seropositive. The CDR3 region is CASSPQTGGIYGYTF. CDR3 DNA sequence: TGCGCCAGCAGCCCCCAGACAGGGGGCATCTATGGCTACACCTTC.